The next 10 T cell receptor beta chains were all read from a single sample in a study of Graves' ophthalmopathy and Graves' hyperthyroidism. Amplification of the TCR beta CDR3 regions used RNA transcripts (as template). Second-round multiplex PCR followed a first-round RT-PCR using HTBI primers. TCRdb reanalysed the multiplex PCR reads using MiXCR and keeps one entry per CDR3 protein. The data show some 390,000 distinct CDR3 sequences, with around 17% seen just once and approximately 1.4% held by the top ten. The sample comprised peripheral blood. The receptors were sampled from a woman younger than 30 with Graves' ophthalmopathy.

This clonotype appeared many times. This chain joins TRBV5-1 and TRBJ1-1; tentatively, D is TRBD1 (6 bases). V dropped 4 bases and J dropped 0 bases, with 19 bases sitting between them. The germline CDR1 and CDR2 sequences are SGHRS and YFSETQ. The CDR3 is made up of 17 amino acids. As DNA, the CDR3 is TGCGCCAGCAGCCCCAGGAGCAGGGGCGTCTTGAACACTGAAGCTTTCTTT. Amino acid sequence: CASSPRSRGVLNTEAFF.

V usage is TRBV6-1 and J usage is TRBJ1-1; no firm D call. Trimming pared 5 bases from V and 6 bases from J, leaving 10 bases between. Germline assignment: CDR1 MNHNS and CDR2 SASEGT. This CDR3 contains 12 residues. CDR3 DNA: TGTGCCAGCAGTCGCCCACACGCTGAAGCTTTCTTT. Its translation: CASSRPHAEAFF.

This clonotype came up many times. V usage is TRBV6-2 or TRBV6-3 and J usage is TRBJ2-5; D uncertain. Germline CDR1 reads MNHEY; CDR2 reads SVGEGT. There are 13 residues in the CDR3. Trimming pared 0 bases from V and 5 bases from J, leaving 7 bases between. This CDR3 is CASSYSMGETQYF. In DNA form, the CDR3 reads TGTGCCAGCAGTTACTCGATGGGCGAGACCCAGTACTTC.

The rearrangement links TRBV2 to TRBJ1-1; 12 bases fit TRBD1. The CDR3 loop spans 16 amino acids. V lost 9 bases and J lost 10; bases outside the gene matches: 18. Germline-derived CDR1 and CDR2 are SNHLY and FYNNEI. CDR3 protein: CASLFGGTGGALGAFF. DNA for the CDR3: TGTGCCAGTTTATTTGGCGGGACAGGGGGCGCATTAGGAGCTTTCTTT.

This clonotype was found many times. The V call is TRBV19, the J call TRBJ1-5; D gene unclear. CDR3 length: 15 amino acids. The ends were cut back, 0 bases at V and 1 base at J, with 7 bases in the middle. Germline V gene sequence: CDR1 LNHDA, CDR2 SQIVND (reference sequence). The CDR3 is CASSIEGWSNQPQHF. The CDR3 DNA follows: TGTGCCAGTAGTATAGAGGGGTGGAGCAATCAGCCCCAGCATTTT.

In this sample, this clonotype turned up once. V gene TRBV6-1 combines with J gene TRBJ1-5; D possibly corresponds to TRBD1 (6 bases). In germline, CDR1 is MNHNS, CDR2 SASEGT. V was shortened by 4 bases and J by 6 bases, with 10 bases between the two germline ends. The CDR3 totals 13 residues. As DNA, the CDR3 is TGTGCCAGCAGTGTGGGGGCAGGTCAGCCCCAGCATTTT. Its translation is CASSVGAGQPQHF.

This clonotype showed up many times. CDR3 nucleotides: TGTGCCAGCAGTTACCAATTGGACAGCTCCTATAATTCACCCCTCCACTTT. Residues: CASSYQLDSSYNSPLHF. J is TRBJ1-6 and V is TRBV6-5; possibly TRBD1 for D (6 bases). Germline lookup yields CDR1 MNHEY and CDR2 SVGAGI. With 2 bases removed from V and 0 bases from J, the gap between germline ends came to 11 bases. The CDR3 has 17 amino acids.

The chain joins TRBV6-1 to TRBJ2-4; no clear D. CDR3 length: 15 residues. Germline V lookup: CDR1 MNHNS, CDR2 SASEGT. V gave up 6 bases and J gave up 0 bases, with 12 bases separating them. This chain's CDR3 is CASSHTRLAKNIQYF. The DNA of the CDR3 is TGTGCCAGCAGCCACACAAGGCTAGCCAAAAACATTCAGTACTTC.

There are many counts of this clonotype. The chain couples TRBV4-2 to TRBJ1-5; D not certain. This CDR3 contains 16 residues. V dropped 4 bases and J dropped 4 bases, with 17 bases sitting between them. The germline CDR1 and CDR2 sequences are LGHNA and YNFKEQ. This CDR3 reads CASSRAGPEWNQPQHF. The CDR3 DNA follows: TGTGCCAGCAGCCGAGCTGGGCCCGAATGGAATCAGCCCCAGCATTTT.

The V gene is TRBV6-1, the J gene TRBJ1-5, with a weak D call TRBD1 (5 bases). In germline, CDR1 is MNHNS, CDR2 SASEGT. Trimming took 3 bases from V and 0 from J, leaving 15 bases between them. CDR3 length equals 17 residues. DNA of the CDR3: TGTGCCAGCAGTGAGACTGGGGGACTCTATAGCAATCAGCCCCAGCATTTT. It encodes CASSETGGLYSNQPQHF.